This T cell receptor beta chain was profiled in a study of cytomegalovirus exposure and HLA in healthy donors. This CDR3 is 15 amino acids long. CDR1 and CDR2 from the germline V gene are SGHDT and YYEEEE. Trimming at V came to 0 bases and at J to 5 bases, leaving 4 bases not matched to a gene. Using immunoSEQ multiplex PCR, the repertoire was profiled, and TCRdb retains in-frame clones only, with some absent. The sample shows 110,000 to 150,000 clones, about 94% of them seen only once. The clonotype comes from a man aged 18 to 29 in good health and CMV-seropositive. The chain is built from TRBV5-6 and TRBJ2-7; 11 bases are shared with TRBD1. Sequenced input: PBMCs. The CDR3 DNA sequence: TGTGCCAGCAGCTTGGGCGGACAGGGGGCGAACGAGCAGTACTTC. This translates into CASSLGGQGANEQYF.